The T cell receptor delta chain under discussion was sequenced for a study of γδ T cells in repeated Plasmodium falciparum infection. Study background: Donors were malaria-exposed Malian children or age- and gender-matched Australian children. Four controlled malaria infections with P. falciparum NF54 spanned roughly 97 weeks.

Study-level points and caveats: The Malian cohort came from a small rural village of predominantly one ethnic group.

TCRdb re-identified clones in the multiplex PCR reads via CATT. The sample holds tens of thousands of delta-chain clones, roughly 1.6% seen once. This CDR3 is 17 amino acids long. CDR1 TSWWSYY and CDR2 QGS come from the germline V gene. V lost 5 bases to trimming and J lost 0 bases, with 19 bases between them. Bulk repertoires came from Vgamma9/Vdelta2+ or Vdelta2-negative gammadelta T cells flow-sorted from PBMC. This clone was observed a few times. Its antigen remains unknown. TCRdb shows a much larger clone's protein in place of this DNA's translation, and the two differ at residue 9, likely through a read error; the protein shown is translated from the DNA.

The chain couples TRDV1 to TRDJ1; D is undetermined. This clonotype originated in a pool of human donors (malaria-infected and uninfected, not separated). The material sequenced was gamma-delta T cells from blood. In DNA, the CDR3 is TGTGCTCTTGGGACTTCTACAAACTTGGAGAACACCGATAAACTCATCTTT. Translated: CALGTSTNLENTDKLIF.